A selection of T cell receptor beta chains follows, all from one sample in a study of T-cell reconstitution after alpha-beta-depleted transplantation in children. MiXCR, applied by TCRdb to the PCR reads, yields one record per CDR3 protein. The table records hundreds of thousands of distinct CDR3 sequences, roughly 15% of them present only once. The sequenced sample was PBMCs, mostly from graft donor cells, obtained 360 days after TCRalphabeta/CD19-depleted stem cell transplant. All receptors derive from a boy in the first two years of life who had a stem cell transplant for Wiskott-Aldrich syndrome, so the T cells may come from the graft donor. Each CDR3 is given with its conserved first and last residue. Each record gives: J gene, D gene, V gene, clone size, CDR3 length, CDR3 DNA, CDR3 protein. A D gene is named only where the DNA matches it firmly. Rows may omit the clone size; those that give it use once, few, many or a size class.

j_call: TRBJ2-4
d_call: .
v_call: TRBV20-1
clone_size: many
cdr3_length: 18
cdr3_nt: TGCAGTGCTAGAGTCCAAAAAGCGAACAGGGTAATTAGGAACATTCAGTACTTC
cdr3_aa: CSARVQKANRVIRNIQYF

j_call: TRBJ2-2
d_call: .
v_call: TRBV2
clone_size: .
cdr3_length: 17
cdr3_nt: TGTGCCAGCAGTGAGCCGACTCAATCCGCGAACACCGGGGAGCTGTTTTTT
cdr3_aa: CASSEPTQSANTGELFF

j_call: TRBJ2-1
d_call: TRBD2
v_call: TRBV5-1
clone_size: many
cdr3_length: 19
cdr3_nt: TGCGCCAGCAGCTTGCTGGGACTAGCCCAACCTTCTACCTACAATGAGCAGTTCTTC
cdr3_aa: CASSLLGLAQPSTYNEQFF

j_call: TRBJ2-2
d_call: .
v_call: TRBV27
clone_size: many
cdr3_length: 14
cdr3_nt: TGTGCCAGCAGTTTTGGGGTGGACACCGGGGAGCTGTTTTTT
cdr3_aa: CASSFGVDTGELFF

j_call: TRBJ2-1
d_call: TRBD2
v_call: TRBV27
clone_size: .
cdr3_length: 13
cdr3_nt: TGTGCCAGCAGTTTCGGGCTAGCGGGGGGGCAGTTCTTC
cdr3_aa: CASSFGLAGGQFF

j_call: TRBJ2-7
d_call: .
v_call: TRBV28
clone_size: many
cdr3_length: 15
cdr3_nt: TGTGCCAGCAGTTTATCGGGGGTGCAGTCGTGGGAGCAGTACTTC
cdr3_aa: CASSLSGVQSWEQYF

j_call: TRBJ1-3
d_call: .
v_call: TRBV10-3
clone_size: few
cdr3_length: 14
cdr3_nt: TGTGCCATAACCACAGGGCTCTCTGGAAACACCATATATTTT
cdr3_aa: CAITTGLSGNTIYF

j_call: TRBJ2-4
d_call: .
v_call: TRBV20-1
clone_size: .
cdr3_length: 14
cdr3_nt: TGCAGTGCTAGAGGGGGGGTACCCCAAAACATTCAGTACTTC
cdr3_aa: CSARGGVPQNIQYF

j_call: TRBJ2-7
d_call: TRBD2
v_call: TRBV7-2
clone_size: few
cdr3_length: 16
cdr3_nt: TGTGCCAGCAGGAGAGGACTAGCGGGAGTAGGGTACGAGCAGTACTTC
cdr3_aa: CASRRGLAGVGYEQYF

j_call: TRBJ2-5
d_call: .
v_call: TRBV5-1
clone_size: .
cdr3_length: 13
cdr3_nt: TGCGCCAGCAGCTTGCCCCATCAAGAGACCCAGTACTTC
cdr3_aa: CASSLPHQETQYF

j_call: TRBJ1-2
d_call: .
v_call: TRBV7-9
clone_size: few
cdr3_length: 15
cdr3_nt: TGTGCCAGCAGCTATCACCTCGGGACAATATATGGCTACACCTTC
cdr3_aa: CASSYHLGTIYGYTF

j_call: TRBJ2-2
d_call: TRBD2
v_call: TRBV27
clone_size: few
cdr3_length: 20
cdr3_nt: TGTGCCAGCAGTTTATTAAGGACTAGCGGGAGGGCCGGTGGCACCGGGGAGCTGTTTTTT
cdr3_aa: CASSLLRTSGRAGGTGELFF

j_call: TRBJ1-1
d_call: TRBD1
v_call: TRBV10-3
clone_size: .
cdr3_length: 14
cdr3_nt: TGTGCCACCGGACAGGGGGAGAAGAACACTGAAGCTTTCTTT
cdr3_aa: CATGQGEKNTEAFF

j_call: TRBJ1-4
d_call: .
v_call: TRBV19
clone_size: .
cdr3_length: 13
cdr3_nt: TGTGCCACCGAGGAAACAACTAATGAAAAACTGTTTTTT
cdr3_aa: CATEETTNEKLFF

j_call: TRBJ2-4
d_call: TRBD2
v_call: TRBV20-1
clone_size: few
cdr3_length: 15
cdr3_nt: TGCAGTGCTAGAGTCATACGGGCGCGGGAGAAAATACAGTACTTC
cdr3_aa: CSARVIRAREKIQYF

j_call: TRBJ2-7
d_call: TRBD2
v_call: TRBV19
clone_size: .
cdr3_length: 14
cdr3_nt: TGTGCCAGTAGTAAGGGACTAGGATCCTACGAGCAGTACTTC
cdr3_aa: CASSKGLGSYEQYF

j_call: TRBJ1-1
d_call: TRBD1
v_call: TRBV5-6
clone_size: .
cdr3_length: 16
cdr3_nt: TGTGCCAGCAGCCTACAGGGGCGAAGAATGAACACTGAAGCTTTCTTT
cdr3_aa: CASSLQGRRMNTEAFF

j_call: TRBJ2-2
d_call: .
v_call: TRBV11-2
clone_size: .
cdr3_length: 16
cdr3_nt: TGTGCCAGCAGCTTAGATCTGCTCGGCGACTCCGGGGAGCTGTTTTTT
cdr3_aa: CASSLDLLGDSGELFF

j_call: TRBJ2-1
d_call: .
v_call: TRBV11-2
clone_size: .
cdr3_length: 13
cdr3_nt: TGTGCCAGCAGCTTAGATAGGGCGGAGGGGCAGTTCTTC
cdr3_aa: CASSLDRAEGQFF

j_call: TRBJ2-3
d_call: TRBD2
v_call: TRBV3-1
clone_size: .
cdr3_length: 15
cdr3_nt: TGTGCCAGCAGCCCCGGGACTAGCGGGAGTTATACGCAGTATTTT
cdr3_aa: CASSPGTSGSYTQYF

j_call: TRBJ2-7
d_call: .
v_call: TRBV6-2/TRBV6-3
clone_size: many
cdr3_length: 13
cdr3_nt: TGTGCCAGCAAAGGACTCCCCGGTCGCGAGCAGTACTTC
cdr3_aa: CASKGLPGREQYF

j_call: TRBJ2-1
d_call: .
v_call: TRBV18
clone_size: few
cdr3_length: 12
cdr3_nt: TGTGCCAGCTCACCAGTTAACAATGAGCAGTTCTTC
cdr3_aa: CASSPVNNEQFF

j_call: TRBJ2-5
d_call: .
v_call: TRBV20-1
clone_size: few
cdr3_length: 12
cdr3_nt: TGCAGTGCAAGACAGAAGCAAGAGACCCAGTACTTC
cdr3_aa: CSARQKQETQYF

j_call: TRBJ2-1
d_call: .
v_call: TRBV21-1
clone_size: few
cdr3_length: 15
cdr3_nt: TGTGCCAGCAGCAAAGCTAGCGGGGGCCTGAATGAGCAGTTCTTC
cdr3_aa: CASSKASGGLNEQFF

j_call: TRBJ2-1
d_call: TRBD1
v_call: TRBV12-3/TRBV12-4
clone_size: .
cdr3_length: 15
cdr3_nt: TGTGCCAGCAGTTCGCCGGGACAGGCTTACAATGAGCAGTTCTTC
cdr3_aa: CASSSPGQAYNEQFF

j_call: TRBJ2-3
d_call: .
v_call: TRBV5-1
clone_size: few
cdr3_length: 16
cdr3_nt: TGCGCCAGCAGCTTGTTGCCGACAGGCCTCACAGATACGCAGTATTTT
cdr3_aa: CASSLLPTGLTDTQYF

j_call: TRBJ2-1
d_call: TRBD2
v_call: TRBV12-3/TRBV12-4
clone_size: .
cdr3_length: 15
cdr3_nt: TGTGCCAGCAGTTTTAAGCTAGCGGGAAATAATGAGCAGTTCTTC
cdr3_aa: CASSFKLAGNNEQFF

j_call: TRBJ2-7
d_call: .
v_call: TRBV6-5
clone_size: .
cdr3_length: 15
cdr3_nt: TGTGCCAGCAGTTCACTGGGGGCGGCCCCCTACGAGCAGTACTTC
cdr3_aa: CASSSLGAAPYEQYF

j_call: TRBJ1-1
d_call: .
v_call: TRBV5-1
clone_size: few
cdr3_length: 14
cdr3_nt: TGCGCCAGCAGCTGGGGACTGGAGAACACTGAAGCTTTCTTT
cdr3_aa: CASSWGLENTEAFF

j_call: TRBJ2-7
d_call: .
v_call: TRBV12-3/TRBV12-4
clone_size: .
cdr3_length: 13
cdr3_nt: TGTGCCAGCAGTTTAAACAGGGAATACGAGCAGTACTTC
cdr3_aa: CASSLNREYEQYF

j_call: TRBJ2-7
d_call: .
v_call: TRBV29-1
clone_size: few
cdr3_length: 14
cdr3_nt: TGCAGCGTTGGGCCTAGGCAGTCTGCCTACGAGCAGTACTTC
cdr3_aa: CSVGPRQSAYEQYF

j_call: TRBJ1-2
d_call: .
v_call: TRBV7-7
clone_size: many
cdr3_length: 14
cdr3_nt: TGTGCCAGCAGGACCACAGGGAAAGGATATGGCTACACCTTC
cdr3_aa: CASRTTGKGYGYTF

j_call: TRBJ2-5
d_call: .
v_call: TRBV5-1
clone_size: .
cdr3_length: 13
cdr3_nt: TGCGCCAGCAGCGGGGCGGGGTTAGAGACCCAGTACTTC
cdr3_aa: CASSGAGLETQYF

j_call: TRBJ2-7
d_call: .
v_call: TRBV19
clone_size: .
cdr3_length: 12
cdr3_nt: TGTGCCAGTAGTAGTCGAGGGACCGAGCAGTACTTC
cdr3_aa: CASSSRGTEQYF

j_call: TRBJ2-5
d_call: TRBD2
v_call: TRBV28
clone_size: few
cdr3_length: 16
cdr3_nt: TGTGCCAGCAGGGGACTAGCGGGAGTCCTAGAAGAGACCCAGTACTTC
cdr3_aa: CASRGLAGVLEETQYF

j_call: TRBJ2-1
d_call: .
v_call: TRBV30
clone_size: .
cdr3_length: 12
cdr3_nt: TGTGCCTGGTGTGCCGGTACCTTTGGGCAGTTCTTC
cdr3_aa: CAWCAGTFGQFF

j_call: TRBJ2-7
d_call: TRBD1
v_call: TRBV29-1
clone_size: few
cdr3_length: 13
cdr3_nt: TGCAGCGTACTGACAGGGGGTGCCTACGAGCAGTACTTC
cdr3_aa: CSVLTGGAYEQYF